Listed here are 21 T cell receptor beta chains from one sample, sequenced in a study of T cell repertoires in cytomegalovirus infection. TCRdb re-analysed the reads in MiXCR, keeping a single row per CDR3 protein. The sample contains 100,000 to 150,000 distinct CDR3 sequences, roughly 8.2% of which appear only once. Input material: PBMCs. The receptor set was obtained from a human donor in good health (CMV status not recorded). Some clones in this sample may be carry-over from other donors' samples.

This clonotype showed up many times. The rearrangement joins TRBV7-2 to TRBJ1-6; 8 bases are shared with TRBD1. The V gene end was trimmed by 5 bases and the J gene end by 10 bases; junction bases not matched to a gene: 10. This CDR3 is 15 amino acids long. Germline CDR1 is SGHTA and CDR2 is FQGNSA. The CDR3 sequence: CASSPRTGRESPLHF. The CDR3 nucleotides read TGTGCCAGCAGCCCCCGGACAGGGCGGGAGTCACCCCTCCACTTT.

There are many counts of this clonotype. This chain uses TRBV7-2 with TRBJ2-1; 7 bases match TRBD2. Germline values: CDR1 SGHTA, CDR2 FQGNSA. The CDR3 is 14 amino acids. Trimming took 4 bases from V and 8 from J; bases not matched to a gene: 8. CDR3 nucleotides: TGTGCCAGCAGCTCAAAGCGGGGCCGGGATGAGCAGTTCTTC. Amino acid sequence: CASSSKRGRDEQFF.

This chain joins TRBV28 and TRBJ1-2; maybe TRBD1 (5 bases). The CDR3 has 15 residues. Germline-derived CDR1 and CDR2 are MDHEN and SYDVKM. V dropped 6 bases and J dropped 4 bases, with 18 bases sitting between them. The CDR3 protein is CASSQKPGRLYGYTF. CDR3 DNA: TGTGCCAGCAGCCAGAAACCGGGACGGCTCTATGGCTACACCTTC.

This clonotype was counted many times. The chain links TRBV29-1 to TRBJ2-6; weak D call: TRBD1 (6 bases). Trimming took 5 bases from V and 1 from J, leaving 18 bases between them. The CDR3 loop spans 17 amino acids. In germline, CDR1 is SQVTM, CDR2 ANQGSEA. Here the CDR3 reads CSVFPGPQGSGANVLTF. For the CDR3, the DNA is TGCAGCGTTTTCCCCGGGCCTCAGGGGTCTGGGGCCAACGTCCTGACTTTC.

This clonotype was recorded many times. The V call is TRBV28, the J call TRBJ2-7, with D uncertain. The V and J ends lost 2 bases and 1 base respectively, with 15 bases between them. The germline CDR1 and CDR2 sequences are MDHEN and SYDVKM. The CDR3 contains 16 residues. This CDR3 is CASSLALEGLSYEQYF. The CDR3 bases are TGTGCCAGCAGTTTAGCCCTCGAAGGCCTTTCCTACGAGCAGTACTTC.

This clonotype showed up many times. The rearrangement joins TRBV7-8 to TRBJ2-2; D is uncertain. Germline values: CDR1 SGHVS, CDR2 FQNEAQ. Trimming left V 1 base short and J 6 bases short, with 3 bases between. The CDR3 loop spans 12 amino acids. The CDR3 loop reads CASSLGAGELFF. DNA for the CDR3: TGTGCCAGCAGCTTAGGGGCCGGGGAGCTGTTTTTT.

This clonotype was observed many times. The V call is TRBV7-8, the J call TRBJ1-5; TRBD1 is a possible D gene (5 bases). Germline V lookup: CDR1 SGHVS, CDR2 FQNEAQ. The CDR3 consists of 15 residues. The V and J ends lost 5 bases and 5 bases respectively, with 16 bases between them. Here the CDR3 reads CASSLADTGYQPQHF. CDR3 sequence (DNA): TGTGCCAGCAGCCTCGCGGACACGGGATATCAGCCCCAGCATTTT.

This clonotype was recorded many times. The chain employs TRBV15 and TRBJ1-2, with D possibly TRBD1 on 5 matching bases. CDR3 size: 14 residues. V was cut by 9 bases and J by 4 bases, with 18 bases left in between. Germline V lookup: CDR1 LNHNV, CDR2 YYDKDF (reference sequence). This chain's CDR3 is CATRPGGDPYGYTF. CDR3 coding DNA: TGTGCCACTCGACCGGGGGGGGACCCCTATGGCTACACCTTC.

The gene calls are TRBV2 and TRBJ1-2; TRBD1 matches at 10 bases. This CDR3 has 16 amino acids. V lost 3 bases and J lost 3; bases outside the gene matches: 7. Germline V gene lookup returns CDR1 SNHLY and CDR2 FYNNEI. The CDR3 DNA reads TGTGCCAGCAGTGAGCCCGGGACAGGGGCTGACTATGGCTACACCTTC. Translated: CASSEPGTGADYGYTF.

This clonotype was seen ten or more times. V and J are TRBV20-1 and TRBJ1-6; D unresolved. CDR3 length equals 14 residues. V dropped 1 base and J dropped 7 bases, with 11 bases sitting between them. CDR1 is DFQATT and CDR2 is SNEGSKA in the germline V gene (reference sequence). CDR3 coding DNA: TGCAGTGCTAGAGGGGAGTTGAAGAATTCACCCCTCCACTTT. This encodes CSARGELKNSPLHF.

The gene calls are TRBV9 and TRBJ1-1, with D hard to call. Germline values: CDR1 SGDLS, CDR2 YYNGEE. Trimming removed 0 bases from V and 4 bases from J, with 7 bases in between. This CDR3 is built from 13 residues. CDR3 loop: CASSVEMGTEAFF. In DNA form, the CDR3 reads TGTGCCAGCAGCGTAGAGATGGGCACTGAAGCTTTCTTT.

In its sample, this clonotype was seen many times. This rearrangement joins TRBV7-9 to TRBJ1-5; D not resolved. Trimming took 4 bases from V and 7 from J, leaving 11 bases between them. The CDR3 has 13 residues. Germline-derived CDR1 and CDR2 are SEHNR and FQNEAQ (reference sequence). The CDR3 loop reads CASSSIMGQPQHF. The CDR3 nucleotides are TGTGCCAGCAGCTCGATTATGGGGCAGCCCCAGCATTTT.

This clonotype has a handful of counts. The gene calls are TRBV29-1 and TRBJ1-5; D is possibly TRBD1 (5 bases). The V gene's germline CDR1 is SQVTM and CDR2 ANQGSEA. V lost 7 bases and J 0 bases, leaving 13 bases between the germline ends. This CDR3 spans 14 amino acids. CDR3 bases: TGCAGCGCCATGACAGACAATAGCAATCAGCCCCAGCATTTT. This translates into CSAMTDNSNQPQHF. The full variable domain, rest sourced from reference TRBV29-1 and TRBJ1-5, is SAVISQKPSRDICQRGTSLTIQCQVDSQVTMMFWYRQQPGQSLTLIATANQGSEATYESGFVIDKFPISRPNLTFSTLTVSNMSPEDSSIYLCSAMTDNSNQPQHFGDGTRLSIL.

Ten or more counts support this clonotype. J is TRBJ2-3 and V is TRBV6-6; no clear D. Trimming cost V 6 bases and J 4 bases, with 20 bases left between them. This CDR3 spans 16 amino acids. CDR1 and CDR2 from the germline V gene are MNHNY and SVGAGI (reference sequence). Written as DNA, the CDR3 is TGTGCCAGCAGCCCAGGACGCGAACTCTATGCAGATACGCAGTATTTT. Protein: CASSPGRELYADTQYF.

This clonotype was observed a handful of times. V is TRBV28 and J is TRBJ2-7; tentatively, D is TRBD2 (6 bases). Germline loops: CDR1 MDHEN, CDR2 SYDVKM. V lost 10 bases, J lost 5 bases, and 18 bases lay in between. The CDR3 has 13 amino acids. This CDR3 reads CATRRRGPNEQYF. The CDR3 DNA follows: TGTGCCACGCGACGGAGGGGTCCCAACGAGCAGTACTTC. Supplemented by reference TRBV28 and TRBJ2-7, the full variable domain reads DVKVTQSSRYLVKRTGEKVFLECVQDMDHENMFWYRQDPGLGLRLIYFSYDVKMKEKGDIPEGYSVSREKKERFSLILESASTNQTSMYLCATRRRGPNEQYFGPGTRLTVT.

The CDR3 region is CASSPRTTYEQYF. CDR3 nucleotide sequence: TGTGCCAGCAGCCCCCGGACAACCTACGAGCAGTACTTC. The V and J genes are TRBV5-6 and TRBJ2-7; D might be TRBD1 (5 bases). The CDR3 loop spans 13 amino acids. V was clipped by 4 bases and J by 2 bases, with 10 bases between them. Per germline, CDR1 SGHDT and CDR2 YYEEEE.

This clonotype was seen repeatedly, ten times or more. The gene calls are TRBV6-6 and TRBJ1-6; 8 positions match TRBD1. Germline values: CDR1 MNHNY, CDR2 SVGAGI (reference sequence). The trim removed 6 bases at V and 11 bases at J, leaving 18 bases unmatched. The CDR3 extends over 17 amino acids. The CDR3 sequence is CASRQYEGTGGWPPLHF. The CDR3 nucleotides are TGTGCCAGCAGACAATACGAAGGGACAGGTGGATGGCCACCCCTCCACTTT.

This clonotype has just a few counts. The rearrangement joins TRBV19 to TRBJ1-3; TRBD1 is a possible D gene (5 bases). Deletions cut 7 bases from V and 4 bases from J, with 17 bases between. Germline assignment: CDR1 LNHDA and CDR2 SQIVND (reference sequence). This CDR3 region has 15 residues. CDR3 nucleotide sequence: TGTGCCAGTAATCCCGAGGGCAGGGTCGGAAACACCATATATTTT. Its translation is CASNPEGRVGNTIYF.

This clonotype was counted ten times or more. The chain recombines TRBV2 with TRBJ2-3; D possibly corresponds to TRBD1 (5 bases). Germline V lookup: CDR1 SNHLY, CDR2 FYNNEI. Trimming stripped 6 bases from V and 2 bases from J, with 12 bases between. CDR3 length: 14 amino acids. CDR3 residues: CASRPDTNTDTQYF. Here the CDR3 DNA reads TGTGCCAGCAGACCGGACACAAACACAGATACGCAGTATTTT. Combining the CDR3 with reference TRBV2 and TRBJ2-3 gives the whole variable domain EPEVTQTPSHQVTQMGQEVILRCVPISNHLYFYWYRQILGQKVEFLVSFYNNEISEKSEIFDDQFSVERPDGSNFTLKIRSTKLEDSAMYFCASRPDTNTDTQYFGPGTRLTVL.

This clonotype was detected many times. The chain combines TRBV11-2 with TRBJ1-6; 8 nucleotides line up with TRBD1. The CDR3 extends over 14 amino acids. V was pared by 2 bases and J by 9 bases, with 3 bases of the junction left unmatched. Germline CDR1 SGHAT, CDR2 FQNNGV. The CDR3, as DNA: TGTGCCAGCAGCTTACGGACAGGGCGTTCACCCCTCCACTTT. It encodes CASSLRTGRSPLHF.

On this clonotype itself: A read error may explain this, as a much larger clone is one base away. The chain employs TRBV5-1 and TRBJ1-1; no clear D. Trimming pared 4 bases from V and 1 base from J, leaving 14 bases between. Germline CDR1 and CDR2: SGHRS and YFSETQ. The CDR3 runs to 15 residues. CDR3 region: CASSSYRAANTEAFF. CDR3 DNA: TGCGCCAGCAGCAGTTACCGGGCAGCGAACACTGAAGCTTTCTTT.